Described below is a single T cell receptor beta chain sequence and its context. Its antigen is not identified. These data are taken from a study of T cells in Graves' hyperthyroidism and ophthalmopathy. Participants, patients aged 18 to 65, had newly diagnosed hyperthyroidism with a duration under 2 months. Study-wide findings and caveats: Separation of ophthalmopathy from stable hyperthyroidism was achieved by a 13 V-J model.

The ends lost 5 bases at V and 8 bases at J; junction bases unmatched: 6. CDR1 is SGHAT, CDR2 FQDESV, per germline (reference sequence). The CDR3 totals 13 residues. TCR beta CDR3 region amplification was performed from RNA transcripts. First-round RT-PCR of the TCR CDR3 relied on the HTBI primer set. TCRdb redid the calling of the multiplex PCR reads with MiXCR, one entry per CDR3 protein. The top ten hold around a third of the sample, which has about 760,000 distinct CDR3 sequences, roughly a third seen once. This receptor was identified in a woman between 40 and 55 years old with Graves' hyperthyroidism. The sample comprised blood. The V gene is TRBV11-1, the J gene TRBJ1-2, with 9 bases aligning to TRBD1. CDR3 nucleotide sequence: TGTGCCAGCAGCGCAACAGGGGGCGGCGGCTACACCTTC. This translates into CASSATGGGGYTF.